Following are 21 T cell receptor beta chains from one sample sequenced in a study of T cell changes during pregnancy in multiple sclerosis. Profiled with immunoSEQ multiplex PCR; TCRdb holds only in-frame clones, not every one. In the table there are fewer than 85,000 clones, approximately 90% of which are singletons. The material sequenced was peripheral blood, taken in the first trimester of pregnancy. These receptors were obtained from a female donor in good health, enrolled as a control in a pregnancy study.

CDR3 protein: CASSRGEGYNEQFF. The DNA of the CDR3 is TGTGCCAGCAGCCGGGGGGAGGGTTACAATGAGCAGTTCTTC. The chain has TRBV4-2 and TRBJ2-1; 7 nucleotides match TRBD2. Per germline, CDR1 LGHNA and CDR2 YNFKEQ. V was clipped by 4 bases and J by 4 bases; unmatched bases: 4. The CDR3 runs to 14 residues.

CDR3 residues: CSVGQRQFLSGYTF. In DNA, the CDR3 is TGCAGCGTTGGACAGCGTCAGTTTCTATCTGGCTACACCTTC. The V and J genes are TRBV29-1 and TRBJ1-2; TRBD1 is a possible D gene (5 bases). Trimming removed 4 bases at V and 7 bases at J, with 19 bases between. CDR3 length: 14 amino acids. CDR1 and CDR2 (germline): SQVTM, ANQGSEA.

The chain joins TRBV5-4 to TRBJ2-1, with D possibly being TRBD2 (5 bases). V was pared by 0 bases and J by 3 bases, with 13 bases between. CDR1 is SGHNT and CDR2 is YYREEE in the germline V gene (reference sequence). The CDR3 runs 16 residues. CDR3 DNA: TGTGCCAGCAGCTTGGATGGACTTCCTGTCTACAATGAGCAGTTCTTC. Translating it yields CASSLDGLPVYNEQFF.

CDR3 residues: CASAPPGKDEQYF. CDR3 DNA: TGTGCCAGCGCCCCACCGGGTAAGGACGAGCAGTACTTC. The rearrangement links TRBV11-1 to TRBJ2-7; D is unresolved. CDR1 and CDR2 (germline): SGHAT, FQDESV (reference sequence). Trimming cost V 8 bases and J 5 bases, with 16 bases left between them. The length of the CDR3 is 13 residues.

The chain carries TRBV5-1 and TRBJ2-7, with D possibly being TRBD2 (7 bases). The V gene's germline CDR1 is SGHRS and CDR2 YFSETQ. The germline V and J ends were trimmed by 4 bases and 1 base, with 12 bases remaining between them. The CDR3 extends over 14 amino acids. The CDR3 sequence is CASSLEGGSYEQYF. CDR3 coding DNA: TGCGCCAGCAGCCTGGAGGGGGGGTCCTACGAGCAGTACTTC. Filled out from reference TRBV5-1 and TRBJ2-7, the complete variable domain reads KAGVTQTPRYLIKTRGQQVTLSCSPISGHRSVSWYQQTPGQGLQFLFEYFSETQRNKGNFPGRFSGRQFSNSRSEMNVSTLELGDSALYLCASSLEGGSYEQYFGPGTRLTVT.

The rearrangement joins TRBV5-1 to TRBJ2-3; 8 positions match TRBD1. The CDR3 is 16 residues long. Trimming removed 0 bases from V and 2 bases from J; junction bases left unmatched: 5. Germline V lookup: CDR1 SGHRS, CDR2 YFSETQ. CDR3: CASSLVGTGPTDTQYF. The CDR3 DNA reads as TGCGCCAGCAGCTTGGTGGGGACAGGACCCACAGATACGCAGTATTTT.

The chain couples TRBV27 to TRBJ1-1, with a possible D match to TRBD1 (6 bases). V lost 6 bases, J lost 4 bases, and 15 bases lay in between. The length of the CDR3 is 14 residues. Germline CDR1 reads MNHEY; CDR2 reads SMNVEV (reference sequence). The CDR3: CASRQLRGLTEAFF. The CDR3 nucleotides are TGTGCCAGCAGACAACTCAGGGGTCTCACTGAAGCTTTCTTT.

The rearrangement uses TRBV5-6 and TRBJ1-5, with D possibly matching TRBD1 (6 bases). The germline V gene encodes CDR1 SGHDT and CDR2 YYEEEE. The ends were cut back, 1 base at V and 3 bases at J, with 11 bases in the middle. This CDR3 spans 15 amino acids. CDR3: CASSLSGQFNQPQHF. The CDR3, as DNA: TGTGCCAGCAGCTTGAGCGGACAGTTCAATCAGCCCCAGCATTTT.

A few counts support this clone. This rearrangement joins TRBV15 to TRBJ1-1; D unclear. CDR1 and CDR2 from the germline V gene are LNHNV and YYDKDF (reference sequence). CDR3 length: 18 residues. V was trimmed by 1 base and J by 3 bases, leaving 21 bases between them. CDR3 residues: CATSRVGRSGSVDTEAFF. In nucleotides, the CDR3 is TGTGCCACCAGCAGAGTAGGCAGGTCTGGTAGTGTGGACACTGAAGCTTTCTTT. Complete variable domain (other parts from reference TRBV15 and TRBJ1-1): DAMVIQNPRYQVTQFGKPVTLSCSQTLNHNVMYWYQQKSSQAPKLLFHYYDKDFNNEADTPDNFQSRRPNTSFCFLDIRSPGLGDTAMYLCATSRVGRSGSVDTEAFFGQGTRLTVV.

The CDR3 DNA sequence: TGCGCCAGCAGCCAAGCGTTGGGCAGGGAAGGCGAGCAGTACTTC. Translated: CASSQALGREGEQYF. The chain joins TRBV4-1 to TRBJ2-7; a weak D match, TRBD1 (5 bases). The germline CDR1 and CDR2 sequences are MGHRA and YSYEKL. Deletions cut 1 base from V and 6 bases from J, with 16 bases between. CDR3 size: 15 residues.

This chain connects TRBV6-5 to TRBJ2-7, with 7 bases fitting TRBD1. V shed 5 bases and J 6 bases; nucleotides not matched to a gene: 13. From germline, CDR1 is MNHEY and CDR2 SVGAGI. The CDR3 runs 15 residues. The CDR3 nucleotides are TGTGCCAGCAGTGCGAGACAGGGCCCCTTGGGCGAGCAGTACTTC. Amino acids: CASSARQGPLGEQYF.

The chain carries TRBV5-1 and TRBJ1-2; D gene unclear. Trimming stripped 4 bases from V and 0 bases from J, with 10 bases between. Germline CDR1 is SGHRS and CDR2 is YFSETQ. This CDR3 comprises 14 residues. The CDR3 DNA reads as TGCGCCAGCAGCCCGGAGGGATCTAACTATGGCTACACCTTC. The encoded protein is CASSPEGSNYGYTF. The complete variable domain, with remaining parts taken from reference TRBV5-1 and TRBJ1-2, reads KAGVTQTPRYLIKTRGQQVTLSCSPISGHRSVSWYQQTPGQGLQFLFEYFSETQRNKGNFPGRFSGRQFSNSRSEMNVSTLELGDSALYLCASSPEGSNYGYTFGSGTRLTVV.

This clone has a single count. This chain links TRBV6-6 with TRBJ2-5; 7 nucleotides match TRBD1. V trimming: 7 bases; J trimming: 2 bases; junction bases outside the gene matches: 7. Germline-derived CDR1 and CDR2 are MNHNY and SVGAGI (reference sequence). The CDR3 has 14 residues. The CDR3 spells CASTEDRYQETQYF. The CDR3 nucleotides are TGTGCCAGCACCGAGGACAGGTATCAAGAGACCCAGTACTTC.

The CDR3 reads CASSPQGSTDTQYF. In nucleotides, the CDR3 is TGTGCCAGCAGTCCGCAGGGTAGCACAGATACGCAGTATTTT. V usage is TRBV28 and J usage is TRBJ2-3; perhaps TRBD1 as D (5 bases). Germline CDR1 reads MDHEN; CDR2 reads SYDVKM. This CDR3 is built from 14 residues. The ends were cut back, 5 bases at V and 0 bases at J, with 9 bases in the middle.

The rearrangement uses TRBV6-5 and TRBJ2-1; D might be TRBD1 (6 bases). There are 14 residues in the CDR3. Deletions cut 6 bases from V and 6 bases from J, with 15 bases between. Germline V lookup: CDR1 MNHEY, CDR2 SVGAGI. The chain's CDR3 is CASSSGGQFNEQFF. CDR3 bases: TGTGCCAGCAGCTCAGGTGGACAGTTCAATGAGCAGTTCTTC.

This chain uses TRBV2 with TRBJ2-7; D perhaps matches TRBD1 (5 bases). The CDR3 runs to 14 residues. The V and J ends lost 5 bases and 7 bases respectively, with 18 bases between them. The germline gives CDR1 SNHLY, CDR2 FYNNEI. CDR3 region: CASSQRGNVGEQYF. In DNA form, the CDR3 reads TGTGCCAGCAGTCAAAGGGGAAACGTGGGGGAGCAGTACTTC.

The rearrangement joins TRBV28 to TRBJ2-1, with D tentatively TRBD1 (6 bases). CDR3 size: 17 residues. Germline V gene lookup returns CDR1 MDHEN and CDR2 SYDVKM. The ends were cut back, 1 base at V and 2 bases at J, with 15 bases in the middle. The CDR3 nucleotides are TGTGCCAGCAGTTTATCTCCCCGGGACACTGCCTACAATGAGCAGTTCTTC. This sequence encodes CASSLSPRDTAYNEQFF.

The chain combines TRBV5-1 with TRBJ2-3, with 16 bases aligning to TRBD2. This CDR3 contains 19 residues. V lost 1 base and J lost 0; bases outside the gene matches: 5. CDR1 SGHRS and CDR2 YFSETQ come from the germline V gene. CDR3 protein: CASSLLGLAGGGSTDTQYF. The CDR3 bases are TGCGCCAGCAGCTTGTTGGGACTAGCGGGAGGGGGGAGCACAGATACGCAGTATTTT. Full variable domain (remainder filled in from reference TRBV5-1 and TRBJ2-3): KAGVTQTPRYLIKTRGQQVTLSCSPISGHRSVSWYQQTPGQGLQFLFEYFSETQRNKGNFPGRFSGRQFSNSRSEMNVSTLELGDSALYLCASSLLGLAGGGSTDTQYFGPGTRLTVL.

This clone showed up just once. Here the CDR3 DNA reads TGTGCCAGCAGTGAAGGGGGACAGGGCCTCTCTGGAAACACCATATATTTT. Encoded protein: CASSEGGQGLSGNTIYF. The chain joins TRBV6-1 to TRBJ1-3, with 9 bases lining up with TRBD1. V gave up 1 base and J gave up 0 bases; unmatched junction bases: 4. The CDR3 loop spans 17 amino acids. Germline lookup yields CDR1 MNHNS and CDR2 SASEGT.

The V call is TRBV2, the J call TRBJ2-5, with 12 bases lining up with TRBD1. Unmatched junction bases numbered 3, after V lost 6 bases and J lost 4 bases. Germline V lookup: CDR1 SNHLY, CDR2 FYNNEI. The CDR3 contains 14 residues. CDR3 in DNA: TGTGCCAGCAGGGGGACAGGGGGCTTAGAGACCCAGTACTTC. It translates to CASRGTGGLETQYF.

The V gene is TRBV19, the J gene TRBJ2-7; 7 bases agree with TRBD1. Losses at the gene ends were 8 bases for V and 6 bases for J; bases not matched to a gene: 7. The CDR3 is 12 amino acids. Looked up from germline, CDR1 is LNHDA and CDR2 is SQIVND (reference sequence). The CDR3 sequence: CASSGTAREQYF. For the CDR3, the DNA is TGTGCCAGTTCCGGGACAGCGCGCGAGCAGTACTTC.